Listed below are T cell receptor beta chains from one sample, sequenced in a study of blood T cell repertoires in COVID-19. Repertoires were generated with immunoSEQ multiplex PCR, while TCRdb's copy carries only in-frame clones and drops some. The sample carries around 210,000 clones, approximately 91% recorded once. The specimen was peripheral blood. Receptor source: a man aged 50 to 59 with COVID-19, enrolled during active disease. The CDR3 runs from the conserved cysteine through the conserved F or W. Fields, in order: V gene, CDR3 protein.

v_call: TRBV18
cdr3_aa: CASSPKGLAGVETQYF

v_call: TRBV6-5
cdr3_aa: CASIRLGQSTDTQYF

v_call: TRBV20-1
cdr3_aa: CSASFMRGFGGEQFF

v_call: TRBV7-8
cdr3_aa: CASSSGVDTIYF

v_call: TRBV5-6
cdr3_aa: CASSLALAETQYF

v_call: TRBV2
cdr3_aa: CARSLVSGANVLTF

v_call: TRBV24-1
cdr3_aa: CATSDPGLAGPNEQFF

v_call: TRBV5-6
cdr3_aa: CASSSNNEQFF

v_call: TRBV11-2
cdr3_aa: CASSLLADSGNTIYF

v_call: TRBV4-2
cdr3_aa: CASSQDRVSGNTIYF

v_call: TRBV2
cdr3_aa: CASSGGTTNTGELFF

v_call: TRBV7-2
cdr3_aa: CASSLLAGNQETQYF

v_call: TRBV15
cdr3_aa: CATSELADFSGANVLTF

v_call: TRBV2
cdr3_aa: CASRATGSGEARETQYF

v_call: TRBV5-1
cdr3_aa: CASSLEGEMSTDTQYF

v_call: TRBV6-2/TRBV6-3
cdr3_aa: CASSYRGVLYGYTF

v_call: TRBV5-4
cdr3_aa: CASSLRAGGPYEQYF

v_call: TRBV5-1
cdr3_aa: CASSLQGPNNSPLHF

v_call: TRBV5-3
cdr3_aa: CARSLLANQPQHF

v_call: TRBV4-2
cdr3_aa: CASSPRAGDEKLFF